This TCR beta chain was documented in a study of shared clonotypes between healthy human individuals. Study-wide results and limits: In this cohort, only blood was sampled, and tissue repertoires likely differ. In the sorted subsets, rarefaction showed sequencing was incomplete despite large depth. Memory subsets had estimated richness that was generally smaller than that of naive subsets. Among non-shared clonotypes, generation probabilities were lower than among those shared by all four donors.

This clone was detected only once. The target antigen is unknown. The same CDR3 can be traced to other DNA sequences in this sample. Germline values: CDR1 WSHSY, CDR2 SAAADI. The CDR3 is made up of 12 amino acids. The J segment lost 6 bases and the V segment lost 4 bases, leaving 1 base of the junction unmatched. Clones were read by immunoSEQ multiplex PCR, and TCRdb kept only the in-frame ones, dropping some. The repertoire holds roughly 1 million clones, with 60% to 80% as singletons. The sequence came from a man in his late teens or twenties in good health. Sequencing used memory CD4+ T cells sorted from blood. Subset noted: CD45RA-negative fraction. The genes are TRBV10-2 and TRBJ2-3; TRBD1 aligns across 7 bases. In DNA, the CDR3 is TGCGCCAGCAGTGGACAGGGCGATACGCAGTATTTT. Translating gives CASSGQGDTQYF.